This T cell receptor (beta chain) was obtained from a study of T cell responses to AZD1222 COVID-19 vaccine. Assay used: immunoSEQ multiplex PCR; TCRdb lists only in-frame clones, some missing. The profile shows about 94,000 clones, approximately 90% of them singletons. CDR3 length: 14 residues. Germline-derived CDR1 and CDR2 are SGHAT and FQNNGV. V lost 5 bases to trimming and J lost 6 bases; unmatched junction nucleotides: 7. The sequence came from an adult in good health. Sequenced here: peripheral blood, sampled on day 0 of AZD1222 vaccination. The chain is built from TRBV11-2 and TRBJ2-7, with 10 bases lining up with TRBD1. CDR3 sequence reads: CASSTGTGVSEQYF. The CDR3 DNA reads as TGTGCCAGCAGCACCGGGACAGGGGTTTCCGAGCAGTACTTC.